This record covers a single T cell receptor beta chain. Its antigen is not known. It may be a read error: a sequence one base away is much more abundant. The time point was: newly diagnosed GD, antithyroid drugs for less than 3 months. There was RNA extracted from PBMCs, and the TCR library was made from it. The source of the sample is a study of regulatory T cells in long-lasting Graves disease. The authors built TCR beta libraries using iRepertoire HTBI primers and Arm-PCR of CDR3 regions. Each CDR3 protein gets one entry after TCRdb re-called the multiplex PCR reads with MiXCR. The sample includes about 400,000 distinct CDR3 sequences, 15% of them seen just once. Per the germline V gene, CDR1 is LGHDT and CDR2 is YNNKEL (reference sequence). The CDR3 runs 17 residues. Trimming at V came to 2 bases and at J to 9 bases, leaving 14 bases not matched to a gene. Study findings and constraints: Public clonotype sharing was higher in persistent than newly diagnosed patients.

A further study also used this sample, focusing on T cells in Graves' hyperthyroidism and ophthalmopathy.

The chain employs TRBV3-1 and TRBJ2-1; 9 positions match TRBD2. This receptor was identified in a middle-aged woman with Graves disease. This specimen was peripheral blood mononuclear cells (PBMCs), taken at new diagnosis, from a patient treated with antithyroid drugs. The CDR3 coding sequence is TGTGCCAGCAGCCAACTCGGGACTAGCAGGAGGGCCACTGAGCAGTTCTTC. As protein: CASSQLGTSRRATEQFF.